Presented here are 22 T cell receptor beta chains from one specimen sequenced in a study of T cells in localized non-small cell lung cancer. Generated by immunoSEQ multiplex PCR, the TCRdb table keeps only in-frame clones and is missing some. Of approximately 34,000 clones in the sample, 87% were seen once. The sequencing used peripheral blood, collected before any cancer treatment. The receptors were gathered from a woman aged 40-70 years with stage I lung adenocarcinoma.

This clone showed up just a few times. This sequence joins TRBV5-4 and TRBJ2-5, with D unresolved. V was cut by 4 bases and J by 5 bases, with 12 bases left in between. The CDR3 runs to 13 residues. In germline, CDR1 is SGHNT, CDR2 YYREEE (reference sequence). DNA for the CDR3: TGTGCCAGCAGCCCGACCCCCTCGGAGACCCAGTACTTC. Its protein product is CASSPTPSETQYF.

The V gene is TRBV7-2, the J gene TRBJ1-5, with a possible D match to TRBD1 (5 bases). CDR1 and CDR2 (germline): SGHTA, FQGNSA. This CDR3 has 13 residues. V was pared by 3 bases and J by 5 bases, with 8 bases between. This CDR3 is CASSFDSDQPQHF. The CDR3 region has the DNA TGTGCCAGCAGCTTCGACAGCGATCAGCCCCAGCATTTT.

This CDR3 reads CASSVQGTPYEQYF. The CDR3 DNA is TGTGCCAGCAGCGTACAGGGTACCCCCTACGAGCAGTACTTC. The chain carries TRBV9 and TRBJ2-7, with a weak D call TRBD1 (5 bases). Germline values: CDR1 SGDLS, CDR2 YYNGEE. CDR3 size: 14 residues. Deletions cut 1 base from V and 2 bases from J, with 10 bases between.

The chain links TRBV10-3 to TRBJ2-7; weak D call: TRBD2 (7 bases). The germline V gene has CDR1 ENHRY and CDR2 SYGVKD. The CDR3 loop spans 14 amino acids. Trimming pared 0 bases from V and 6 bases from J, leaving 12 bases between. CDR3 in amino acids: CAISESRRGGEQYF. CDR3 sequence (DNA): TGTGCCATCAGTGAGTCACGAAGGGGGGGCGAGCAGTACTTC.

V and J are TRBV5-1 and TRBJ2-4; D unclear. Germline loops: CDR1 SGHRS, CDR2 YFSETQ. The V end lost 0 bases, the J end lost 14 bases, and 9 bases lay between the germline ends. The CDR3 contains 11 residues. CDR3 in amino acids: CASSLEGPKYF. CDR3 bases: TGCGCCAGCAGCTTGGAGGGTCCAAAGTACTTC.

This sequence joins TRBV7-9 and TRBJ1-2; 7 bases agree with TRBD1. With V trimmed by 2 bases and J by 8 bases, 5 bases remained unmatched. CDR1 and CDR2 (germline): SEHNR, FQNEAQ (reference sequence). The CDR3 spans 13 residues. The CDR3 region has the DNA TGTGCCAGCAGCTTATACGAGGACAGGGGCTACACCTTC. This codes for CASSLYEDRGYTF.

This clone was detected once. The chain uses TRBV7-8 and TRBJ1-2; 7 nucleotides match TRBD1. The CDR3 consists of 15 residues. Germline-derived CDR1 and CDR2 are SGHVS and FQNEAQ. J lost 8 bases, V lost 5 bases, and 14 bases had no gene match. The chain's CDR3 is CASSPRDRGTGGYTF. Written as DNA, the CDR3 is TGTGCCAGCAGCCCCCGGGACAGAGGTACCGGCGGCTACACCTTC.

This clone was recorded once. The chain recombines TRBV19 with TRBJ1-2, with TRBD1 identical over 8 bases. V shed 1 base, J shed 3 bases, and the junction held 4 bases outside the gene matches. From germline, CDR1 is LNHDA and CDR2 SQIVND (reference sequence). This CDR3 comprises 15 residues. CDR3 in amino acids: CASSIAMGQDYGYTF. The CDR3 DNA follows: TGTGCCAGTAGTATAGCCATGGGACAGGACTATGGCTACACCTTC.

The CDR3, as DNA: TGTGCCAGTAGTCCTCTCCCCCGGGCCAGTCGGGGAACTGAAGCTTTCTTT. Its translation: CASSPLPRASRGTEAFF. The J gene is TRBJ1-1, the V gene TRBV19; D uncertain. The germline V gene encodes CDR1 LNHDA and CDR2 SQIVND (reference sequence). Between the trimmed V and J ends, which lost 5 bases and 5 bases, there was a span of 24 bases. The length of the CDR3 is 17 residues.

The chain combines TRBV6-5 with TRBJ2-2; D call uncertain. CDR3 size: 12 residues. Trimming stripped 2 bases from V and 7 bases from J, with 5 bases between. Germline V lookup: CDR1 MNHEY, CDR2 SVGAGI. In DNA, the CDR3 is TGTGCCAGCAGTTACCCGGGCGGGGAGCTGTTTTTT. It encodes CASSYPGGELFF.

The chain is built from TRBV10-2 and TRBJ1-1; D gene ambiguous. Looked up from germline, CDR1 is WSHSY and CDR2 is SAAADI. The ends were cut back, 5 bases at V and 4 bases at J, with 11 bases in the middle. The CDR3 spans 13 residues. The DNA of the CDR3 is TGCGCCAGCAGTAGACGGGGTCTCACTGAAGCTTTCTTT. This gives the protein CASSRRGLTEAFF.

V and J are TRBV7-8 and TRBJ2-5, with TRBD1 matching 8 bases. The assigned J gene may be wrong: the sequence end matches TRBJ2-7 better. CDR3 length: 14 residues. Germline CDR1 reads SGHVS; CDR2 reads FQNEAQ. The chain's CDR3 is CASRSGTGPYEQYF. In nucleotides, the CDR3 is TGTGCCAGCAGATCCGGGACAGGTCCCTACGAGCAGTACTTC.

The chain employs TRBV10-3 and TRBJ2-1; TRBD1 matches at 9 bases. The CDR3 runs 13 residues. Germline V gene sequence: CDR1 ENHRY, CDR2 SYGVKD. Trimming took 8 bases from V and 8 from J; bases not matched to a gene: 7. CDR3 in amino acids: CAIQTDRGHEQFF. CDR3 DNA: TGTGCCATCCAAACGGACAGGGGCCATGAGCAGTTCTTC.

This chain uses TRBV5-1 with TRBJ2-2; D might be TRBD1 (5 bases). The CDR3 sequence is 15 residues long. V was cut by 3 bases and J by 1 base, with 10 bases left in between. The germline V gene has CDR1 SGHRS and CDR2 YFSETQ. The CDR3 nucleotides read TGCGCCAGCAGCTCATCTACAGGGAACACCGGGGAGCTGTTTTTT. It codes for CASSSSTGNTGELFF.

J is TRBJ1-1 and V is TRBV28; no clear D gene. Trimming took off 2 bases at V and 11 bases at J, with 15 bases between the two ends. Germline CDR1 MDHEN, CDR2 SYDVKM. The CDR3 has 13 residues. CDR3 region: CASSLLEGRLAFF. The DNA for the CDR3 is TGTGCCAGCAGTTTACTGGAGGGAAGATTGGCTTTCTTT. Using reference TRBV28 and TRBJ1-1 for the parts outside the CDR3, the full variable domain is DVKVTQSSRYLVKRTGEKVFLECVQDMDHENMFWYRQDPGLGLRLIYFSYDVKMKEKGDIPEGYSVSREKKERFSLILESASTNQTSMYLCASSLLEGRLAFFGQGTRLTVV.

This clone was seen only once. This chain uses TRBV7-9 with TRBJ1-6, with D unclear. The CDR3 covers 14 residues. Germline V lookup: CDR1 SEHNR, CDR2 FQNEAQ (reference sequence). The ends were cut back, 1 base at V and 4 bases at J, with 5 bases in the middle. The CDR3, as DNA: TGTGCCAGCAGCTTAGTACAGTATAATTCACCCCTCCACTTT. It codes for CASSLVQYNSPLHF.

This chain joins TRBV5-1 and TRBJ1-1; TRBD1 agrees at 9 bases. Germline V lookup: CDR1 SGHRS, CDR2 YFSETQ. V was pared by 4 bases and J by 4 bases, with 8 bases of the junction left unmatched. The CDR3 is 15 amino acids. The CDR3 reads CASSDPGQGATEAFF. CDR3 DNA sequence: TGCGCCAGCAGCGATCCGGGACAGGGTGCCACTGAAGCTTTCTTT.

CDR3: CASSLDGAGNQPQHF. The CDR3 DNA is TGTGCCAGCAGCTTGGACGGGGCGGGCAATCAGCCCCAGCATTTT. The chain joins TRBV5-6 to TRBJ1-5; possible D gene TRBD1, 5 bases. The germline CDR1 and CDR2 sequences are SGHDT and YYEEEE. There are 15 residues in the CDR3. V dropped 0 bases and J dropped 2 bases, with 9 bases sitting between them.

The chain has TRBV7-8 and TRBJ1-2; D possibly corresponds to TRBD1 (5 bases). CDR1 and CDR2 from the germline V gene are SGHVS and FQNEAQ. This CDR3 region has 13 residues. V was cut by 6 bases and J by 5 bases, with 13 bases left in between. CDR3 residues: CASSPGPLYGYTF. CDR3 bases: TGTGCCAGCAGTCCAGGGCCGTTATATGGCTACACCTTC.

V gene TRBV2 combines with J gene TRBJ2-1, with D unresolved. The germline gives CDR1 SNHLY, CDR2 FYNNEI. Trimming shortened V by 3 bases and J by 3 bases, and 9 bases separated the two germline ends. The CDR3 sequence is 14 residues long. CDR3 DNA: TGTGCCAGCAGTGAGCTAGGGAACTACAATGAGCAGTTCTTC. This translates into CASSELGNYNEQFF.

This chain links TRBV2 with TRBJ2-6; 8 bases line up with TRBD1. The CDR3 extends over 18 amino acids. The J segment lost 0 bases and the V segment lost 7 bases, leaving 11 bases of the junction unmatched. Germline V gene data show CDR1 as SNHLY and CDR2 as FYNNEI. CDR3 loop: CASIRTGLFYSGANVLTF. The DNA for the CDR3 is TGTGCCAGCATCCGGACAGGGCTCTTTTACTCTGGGGCCAACGTCCTGACTTTC.

The V and J genes are TRBV18 and TRBJ1-1, with D possibly being TRBD1 (6 bases). The germline V and J ends were trimmed by 6 bases and 11 bases, with 19 bases remaining between them. This CDR3 is 13 amino acids long. The germline CDR1 and CDR2 sequences are KGHSH and LQKENI. CDR3 residues: CASSPTGLIAAFF. The CDR3 region has the DNA TGTGCCAGCTCCCCTACAGGGTTGATAGCGGCTTTCTTT.